The 22 T cell receptor beta chains listed next were all sequenced from one sample in a study of T-cell reconstitution after alpha-beta-depleted transplantation in children (dated by TCRdb to 2015 to 2016). Receptor libraries were prepared by PCR. The run used an Illumina HiSeq 2500. To normalize quantification of the TCRbeta repertoire, the TCR libraries were built with molecular barcoding that relied on unique molecular identifiers. TCRdb's own reprocessing of the public reads used fastp at Q25 and MiXCR and kept productive beta chains. Rows with one shared CDR3 protein collapse into an entry with the most common genes and DNA. A total of approximately 520,000 distinct CDR3 sequences appear in this sample, about 10% of them only once. 14% of the sample is held by the ten biggest clonotypes. This sample's treatment or condition label indicates: allogeneic hematopoietic cell transplantation with graft depleted of TCRalphabeta T cells and CD19 B cells.

Sequenced here: PBMCs, mostly from graft donor cells, sampled 180 days after TCRalphabeta/CD19-depleted stem cell transplant. All receptors derive from a female patient younger than 10 who had a stem cell transplant for aplastic anemia, so the T cells may come from the graft donor.

In its sample, this clonotype was seen a few times. The chain is built from TRBV20-1 and TRBJ2-5; the D is unclear. The CDR3 contains 14 residues. V was cut by 2 bases and J by 0 bases, with 10 bases left in between. Germline CDR1 and CDR2: DFQATT and SNEGSKA (reference sequence). The CDR3 region is CSARPGPHQETQYF. Written as DNA, the CDR3 is TGCAGTGCTAGACCAGGACCCCACCAAGAGACCCAGTACTTC.

CDR3 in DNA: TGTGCCAGCAGTTCATCCCGCGAGGGGATGAAGTTCTTC. It is translated as CASSSSREGMKFF. This rearrangement joins TRBV12-3 or TRBV12-4 to TRBJ2-1; either TRBD1 or TRBD2 may fit D (5 bases each). The CDR3 runs 13 residues. The V gene lost 4 bases and the J gene lost 14 bases, with 18 bases spanning the gap.

There are many counts of this clonotype. The chain carries TRBV29-1 and TRBJ1-1; tentative D call: TRBD1 (6 bases). The CDR3 covers 15 residues. The germline CDR1 and CDR2 sequences are SQVTM and ANQGSEA. The V end lost 2 bases, the J end lost 3 bases, and 16 bases lay between the germline ends. The CDR3 here is CSVEYFTRGYTEAFF. The CDR3 nucleotides are TGCAGCGTTGAATACTTCACCAGGGGATACACTGAAGCTTTCTTT.

The chain combines TRBV20-1 with TRBJ2-1, with 10 nucleotides matching TRBD2. The CDR3 consists of 14 residues. V was pared by 3 bases and J by 6 bases, with 5 bases of the junction left unmatched. Germline loops: CDR1 DFQATT, CDR2 SNEGSKA (reference sequence). CDR3 region: CSASEREGLNEQFF. The CDR3 DNA follows: TGCAGTGCTAGTGAGCGGGAGGGCCTCAATGAGCAGTTCTTC.

V gene TRBV19 combines with J gene TRBJ2-1; 9 bases map to TRBD2. The CDR3 is made up of 15 amino acids. Germline V gene data show CDR1 as LNHDA and CDR2 as SQIVND (reference sequence). V was clipped by 6 bases and J by 7 bases; unmatched bases: 10. CDR3 residues: CASSPQGLAWNEQFF. Written as DNA, the CDR3 is TGTGCCAGTAGCCCCCAGGGACTAGCTTGGAATGAGCAGTTCTTC.

A few counts support this clonotype. In DNA, the CDR3 is TGTGCCAGCAGCTTCCGGAGGACAGGGGAAATAGCTTTCTTT. Amino acid sequence: CASSFRRTGEIAFF. The V gene is TRBV7-8, the J gene TRBJ1-1, with 9 bases fitting TRBD1. CDR3 size: 14 residues. V was pared by 3 bases and J by 10 bases, with 9 bases of the junction left unmatched. Germline values: CDR1 SGHVS, CDR2 FQNEAQ.

This clonotype was seen a few times. The chain is built from TRBV5-1 and TRBJ2-1; D perhaps matches TRBD1 (6 bases). CDR1 is SGHRS and CDR2 is YFSETQ in the germline V gene. The CDR3 length is 14 residues. Trimming removed 0 bases at V and 11 bases at J, with 15 bases between. The CDR3 DNA reads as TGCGCCAGCAGCTTGGAGGGGGTTTCAATGAAGCAGTTCTTC. It translates to CASSLEGVSMKQFF.

This clonotype appeared many times. V usage is TRBV10-3 and J usage is TRBJ2-5; the D is unclear. Trimming pared 3 bases from V and 5 bases from J, leaving 16 bases between. The CDR3 is 15 residues long. Germline V gives CDR1 ENHRY, CDR2 SYGVKD. CDR3 in amino acids: CAISDTYSKPETQYF. DNA for the CDR3: TGTGCCATCAGTGACACGTATTCCAAACCGGAGACCCAGTACTTC.

The chain uses TRBV12-3 or TRBV12-4 and TRBJ2-5, with 9 nucleotides matching TRBD2. The CDR3 totals 19 residues. With 0 bases clipped from V and 0 bases from J, the junction kept 11 bases outside the gene matches. CDR3 amino acids: CASSLARLAGPPYQETQYF. CDR3 nucleotides: TGTGCCAGCAGTTTAGCGCGGCTAGCGGGACCCCCGTACCAAGAGACCCAGTACTTC.

This clonotype has only a few counts. The CDR3 protein is CASSRGTANTGELFF. DNA for the CDR3: TGCGCCAGCAGCCGGGGGACTGCGAACACCGGGGAGCTGTTTTTT. The rearrangement uses TRBV4-3 and TRBJ2-2; perhaps TRBD2 as D (6 bases). This CDR3 contains 15 residues. Germline V lookup: CDR1 LGHNA, CDR2 YSLEER. The ends were cut back, 4 bases at V and 0 bases at J, with 9 bases in the middle.

The CDR3 region is CASRPPGGNEQFF. The CDR3 bases are TGTGCCAGCAGACCCCCTGGAGGAAATGAGCAGTTCTTC. The chain uses TRBV11-3 and TRBJ2-1; TRBD2 is a possible D gene (5 bases). The CDR3 loop spans 13 amino acids. The V gene lost 6 bases and the J gene lost 7 bases, with 13 bases spanning the gap. Germline values: CDR1 SGHNT, CDR2 YENEEA.

This clonotype was counted only a few times. V and J are TRBV2 and TRBJ2-1, with D tentatively TRBD1 (6 bases). V was trimmed by 8 bases and J by 2 bases, leaving 13 bases between them. Germline values: CDR1 SNHLY, CDR2 FYNNEI. The length of the CDR3 is 14 residues. Written as DNA, the CDR3 is TGTGCCAGCTTTGGGCAGGGGCCCTACAATGAGCAGTTCTTC. This translates into CASFGQGPYNEQFF.

This clonotype was observed a handful of times. This chain joins TRBV28 and TRBJ2-1, with D unresolved. In germline, CDR1 is MDHEN, CDR2 SYDVKM. V dropped 6 bases and J dropped 9 bases, with 15 bases sitting between them. The length of the CDR3 is 13 residues. The CDR3 DNA sequence: TGTGCCAGCAGGAGACCAGACGGTGGTGAGCAGTTCTTC. It encodes CASRRPDGGEQFF. Looking up the rest from reference TRBV28 and TRBJ2-1 gives the full variable domain: DVKVTQSSRYLVKRTGEKVFLECVQDMDHENMFWYRQDPGLGLRLIYFSYDVKMKEKGDIPEGYSVSREKKERFSLILESASTNQTSMYLCASRRPDGGEQFFGPGTRLTVL.

This clonotype has just a few counts. The chain is built from TRBV12-3 or TRBV12-4 and TRBJ2-1; 9 positions match TRBD2. The CDR3 runs 14 residues. The ends lost 3 bases at V and 8 bases at J; junction bases unmatched: 5. CDR3 amino acids: CASSFLAGIYEQFF. The DNA for the CDR3 is TGTGCCAGCAGTTTCCTAGCGGGAATCTATGAGCAGTTCTTC.

The CDR3 reads CASSPIALLRGATNEKLFF. CDR3 bases: TGTGCCAGCAGCCCCATCGCCCTCCTCAGGGGGGCCACTAATGAAAAACTGTTTTTT. The chain employs TRBV7-3 and TRBJ1-4, with TRBD1 matching over 7 bases. J gave up 2 bases and V 5 bases, and 17 bases lay outside the gene matches. Germline CDR1 SGHTA, CDR2 FQGTGA. The CDR3 totals 19 residues.

The CDR3 spells CATSDLRYPYNEQFF. CDR3 DNA: TGTGCCACCAGTGATTTGAGATACCCCTACAATGAGCAGTTCTTC. This rearrangement joins TRBV24-1 to TRBJ2-1; the D is unclear. The CDR3 runs 15 residues. V was pared by 0 bases and J by 2 bases, with 7 bases between. CDR1 and CDR2 (germline): KGHDR, SFDVKD.

The chain employs TRBV10-3 and TRBJ2-5; no definite D call. CDR3 length equals 15 residues. The V gene's germline CDR1 is ENHRY and CDR2 SYGVKD. The V and J ends lost 0 bases and 5 bases respectively, with 13 bases between them. The CDR3: CAISESEGARETQYF. For the CDR3, the DNA is TGTGCCATCAGTGAGTCAGAAGGAGCCCGGGAGACCCAGTACTTC.

This clonotype was detected a few times. The V call is TRBV12-3 or TRBV12-4, the J call TRBJ2-2; maybe TRBD2 (6 bases). The V end was cut by 8 bases, the J end by 2 bases, with 12 bases between. The length of the CDR3 is 14 residues. The CDR3 protein is CASGSTRNTGELFF. CDR3 in DNA: TGTGCCAGCGGATCGACTAGAAACACCGGGGAGCTGTTTTTT.

At least ten counts were recorded for this clonotype. V is TRBV28 and J is TRBJ2-1, with 14 bases matching TRBD2. The CDR3 covers 17 residues. Per germline, CDR1 MDHEN and CDR2 SYDVKM. V shed 4 bases and J 5 bases; nucleotides not matched to a gene: 7. The CDR3, as DNA: TGTGCCAGCAGTTGGATGGAGACTAGCGGGAGGGACAATGAGCAGTTCTTC. The encoded protein is CASSWMETSGRDNEQFF.

This clonotype was counted only a few times. The rearrangement joins TRBV5-8 to TRBJ2-7; tentative D call: TRBD1 (6 bases). V shed 2 bases and J shed 3 bases, with 12 bases lying between them. CDR1 and CDR2 (germline): SGHTS, YDEGEE. The CDR3 runs 14 residues. In nucleotides, the CDR3 is TGTGCCAGCAGCTTTAGAGGGGACAACTACGAGCAGTACTTC. This sequence encodes CASSFRGDNYEQYF. The whole variable domain, remainder taken from reference TRBV5-8 and TRBJ2-7, is EAGVTQSPTHLIKTRGQQATLRCSPISGHTSVYWYQQALGLGLQFLLWYDEGEERNRGNFPPRFSGRQFPNYSSELNVNALELEDSALYLCASSFRGDNYEQYFGPGTRLTVT.

This clonotype occurred many times. The chain links TRBV7-2 to TRBJ1-2, with D uncertain. Germline CDR1 and CDR2: SGHTA and FQGNSA. The length of the CDR3 is 13 residues. The ends were cut back, 1 base at V and 2 bases at J, with 5 bases in the middle. The CDR3 here is CASSLGGNYGYTF. Here the CDR3 DNA reads TGTGCCAGCAGCTTAGGAGGAAACTATGGCTACACCTTC.

This clonotype has more than one count but fewer than ten. The chain combines TRBV5-1 with TRBJ2-1, with 7 bases aligning to TRBD1. Germline CDR1 is SGHRS and CDR2 is YFSETQ. The ends lost 3 bases at V and 0 bases at J; junction bases unmatched: 3. This CDR3 has 15 amino acids. The CDR3 DNA sequence: TGCGCCAGCAGCTCCAGGGGGTACTCCTACAATGAGCAGTTCTTC. Protein: CASSSRGYSYNEQFF.